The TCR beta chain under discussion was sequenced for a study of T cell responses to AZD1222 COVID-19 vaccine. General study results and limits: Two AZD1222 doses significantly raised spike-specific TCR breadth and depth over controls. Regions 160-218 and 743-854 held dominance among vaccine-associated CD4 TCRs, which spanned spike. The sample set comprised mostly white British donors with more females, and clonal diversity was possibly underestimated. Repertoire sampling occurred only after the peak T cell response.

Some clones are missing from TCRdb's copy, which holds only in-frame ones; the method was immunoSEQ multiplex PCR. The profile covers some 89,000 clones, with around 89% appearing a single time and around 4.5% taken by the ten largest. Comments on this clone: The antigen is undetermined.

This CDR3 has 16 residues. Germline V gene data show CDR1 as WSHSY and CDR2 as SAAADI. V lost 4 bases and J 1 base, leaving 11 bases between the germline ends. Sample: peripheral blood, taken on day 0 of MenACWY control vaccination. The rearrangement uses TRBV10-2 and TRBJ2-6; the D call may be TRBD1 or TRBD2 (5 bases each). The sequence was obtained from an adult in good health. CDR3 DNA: TGCGCCAGCAGTGTTCGGGGCCCATCTGGGGCCAACGTCCTGACTTTC. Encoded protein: CASSVRGPSGANVLTF.